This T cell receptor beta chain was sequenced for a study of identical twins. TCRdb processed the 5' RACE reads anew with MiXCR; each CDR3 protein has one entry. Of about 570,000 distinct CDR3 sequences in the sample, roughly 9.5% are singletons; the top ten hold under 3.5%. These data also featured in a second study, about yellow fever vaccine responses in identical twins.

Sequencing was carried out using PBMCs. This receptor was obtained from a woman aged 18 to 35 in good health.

The CDR3 here is CSARRTRDYRYEQYF. In nucleotides, the CDR3 is TGCAGTGCTAGACGAACGCGGGACTACCGTTACGAGCAGTACTTC. J is TRBJ2-7 and V is TRBV20-1; 7 nucleotides agree with TRBD2. V lost 2 bases, J lost 4 bases, and 11 bases stayed unmatched. This CDR3 has 15 residues. CDR1 and CDR2 from the germline V gene are DFQATT and SNEGSKA (reference sequence).